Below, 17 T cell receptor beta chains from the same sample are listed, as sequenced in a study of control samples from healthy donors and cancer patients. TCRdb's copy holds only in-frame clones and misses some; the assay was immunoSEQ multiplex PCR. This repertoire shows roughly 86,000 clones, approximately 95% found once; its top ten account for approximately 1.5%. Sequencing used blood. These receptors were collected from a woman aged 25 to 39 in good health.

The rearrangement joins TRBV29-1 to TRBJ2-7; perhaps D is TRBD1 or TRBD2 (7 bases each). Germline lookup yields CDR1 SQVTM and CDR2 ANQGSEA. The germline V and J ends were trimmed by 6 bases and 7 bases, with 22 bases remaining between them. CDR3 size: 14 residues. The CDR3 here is CSVNTGASGGEQYF. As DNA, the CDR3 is TGCAGCGTGAACACAGGGGCGTCCGGGGGGGAGCAGTACTTC.

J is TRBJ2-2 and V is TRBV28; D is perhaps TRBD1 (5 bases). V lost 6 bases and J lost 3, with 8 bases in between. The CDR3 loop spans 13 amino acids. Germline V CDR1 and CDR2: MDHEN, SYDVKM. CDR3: CASRKGYTGELFF. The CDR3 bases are TGTGCCAGCAGAAAGGGGTACACCGGGGAGCTGTTTTTT. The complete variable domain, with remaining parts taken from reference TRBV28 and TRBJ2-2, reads DVKVTQSSRYLVKRTGEKVFLECVQDMDHENMFWYRQDPGLGLRLIYFSYDVKMKEKGDIPEGYSVSREKKERFSLILESASTNQTSMYLCASRKGYTGELFFGEGSRLTVL.

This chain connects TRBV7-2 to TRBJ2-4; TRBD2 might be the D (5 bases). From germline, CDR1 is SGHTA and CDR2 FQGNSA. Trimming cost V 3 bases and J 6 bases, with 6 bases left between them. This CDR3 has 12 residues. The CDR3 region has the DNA TGTGCCAGCAGCTTCAGCGGAAACATTCAGTACTTC. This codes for CASSFSGNIQYF.

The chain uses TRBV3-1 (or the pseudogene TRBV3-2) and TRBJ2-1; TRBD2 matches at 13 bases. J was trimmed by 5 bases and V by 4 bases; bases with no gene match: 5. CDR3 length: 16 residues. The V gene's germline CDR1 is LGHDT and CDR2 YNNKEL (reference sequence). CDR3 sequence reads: CASSRRTSGRDNEQFF. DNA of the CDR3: TGTGCCAGCAGCCGGAGGACTAGCGGGAGAGACAATGAGCAGTTCTTC.

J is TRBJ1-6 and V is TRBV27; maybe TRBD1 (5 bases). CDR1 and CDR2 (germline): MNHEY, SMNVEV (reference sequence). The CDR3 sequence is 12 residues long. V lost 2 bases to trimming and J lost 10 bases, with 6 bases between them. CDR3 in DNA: TGTGCCAGCAGTTTACAGGGATCACCCCTCCACTTT. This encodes CASSLQGSPLHF.

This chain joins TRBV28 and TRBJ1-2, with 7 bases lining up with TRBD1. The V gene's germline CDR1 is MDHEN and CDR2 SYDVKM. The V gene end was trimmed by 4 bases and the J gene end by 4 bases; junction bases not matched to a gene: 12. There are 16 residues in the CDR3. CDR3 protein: CASSWRSYRDSYGYTF. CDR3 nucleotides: TGTGCCAGCAGTTGGCGGAGTTATAGGGACAGCTATGGCTACACCTTC.

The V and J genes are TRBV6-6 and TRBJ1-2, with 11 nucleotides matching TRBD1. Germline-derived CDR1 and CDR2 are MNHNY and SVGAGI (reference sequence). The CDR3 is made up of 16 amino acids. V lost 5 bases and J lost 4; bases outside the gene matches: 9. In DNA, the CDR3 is TGTGCCAGCAGTACCATCCGGGACAGGGGGACCTATGGCTACACCTTC. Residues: CASSTIRDRGTYGYTF.

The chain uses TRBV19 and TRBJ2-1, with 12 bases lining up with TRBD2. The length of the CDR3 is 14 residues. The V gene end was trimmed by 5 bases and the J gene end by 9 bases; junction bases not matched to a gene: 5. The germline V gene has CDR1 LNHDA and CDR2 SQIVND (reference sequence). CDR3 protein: CASSLAGGPGEQFF. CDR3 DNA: TGTGCCAGTAGTCTAGCGGGAGGGCCCGGTGAGCAGTTCTTC.

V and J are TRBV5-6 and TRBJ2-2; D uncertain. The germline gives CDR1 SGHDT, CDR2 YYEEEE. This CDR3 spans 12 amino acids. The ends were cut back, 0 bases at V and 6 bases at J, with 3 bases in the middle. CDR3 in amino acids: CASSLGPGELFF. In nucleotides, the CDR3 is TGTGCCAGCAGCTTGGGCCCCGGGGAGCTGTTTTTT.

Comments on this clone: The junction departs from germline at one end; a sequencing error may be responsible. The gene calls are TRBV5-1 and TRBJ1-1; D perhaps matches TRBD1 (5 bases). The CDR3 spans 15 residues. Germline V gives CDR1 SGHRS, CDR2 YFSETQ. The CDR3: CASRLGDFLNTEAFF. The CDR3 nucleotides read TGCGCCAGCAGGTTGGGGGACTTTCTGAACACTGAAGCTTTCTTT. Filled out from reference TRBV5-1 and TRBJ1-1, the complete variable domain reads KAGVTQTPRYLIKTRGQQVTLSCSPISGHRSVSWYQQTPGQGLQFLFEYFSETQRNKGNFPGRFSGRQFSNSRSEMNVSTLELGDSALYLCASRLGDFLNTEAFFGQGTRLTVV.

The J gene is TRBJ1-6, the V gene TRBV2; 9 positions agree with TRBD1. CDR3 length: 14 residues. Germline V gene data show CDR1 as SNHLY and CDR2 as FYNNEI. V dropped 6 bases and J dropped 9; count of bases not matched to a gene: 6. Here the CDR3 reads CASRAGTGFSPLHF. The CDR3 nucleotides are TGTGCCAGCAGGGCCGGGACAGGGTTTTCACCCCTCCACTTT.

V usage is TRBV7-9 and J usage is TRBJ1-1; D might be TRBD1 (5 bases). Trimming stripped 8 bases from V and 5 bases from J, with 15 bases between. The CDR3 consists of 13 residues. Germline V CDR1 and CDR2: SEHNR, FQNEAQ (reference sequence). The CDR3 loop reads CASPGPKGTEAFF. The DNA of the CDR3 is TGTGCCAGCCCGGGCCCCAAGGGGACTGAAGCTTTCTTT.

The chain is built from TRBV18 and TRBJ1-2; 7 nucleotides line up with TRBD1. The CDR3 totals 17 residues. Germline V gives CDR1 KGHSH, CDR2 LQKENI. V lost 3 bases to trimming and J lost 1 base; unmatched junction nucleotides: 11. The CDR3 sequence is CASSPLRVGQDNYGYTF. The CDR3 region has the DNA TGTGCCAGCTCACCTCTACGTGTTGGACAGGATAACTATGGCTACACCTTC.

CDR3 nucleotide sequence: TGTGCCAGCATGCAGGGGGCGGGTGGCTACACCTTC. Protein sequence: CASMQGAGGYTF. V gene TRBV25-1 combines with J gene TRBJ1-2; the match to TRBD1 covers 8 bases. The CDR3 totals 12 residues. Germline lookup yields CDR1 MGHDK and CDR2 SYGVNS. The V and J ends lost 7 bases and 7 bases, in that order; junction bases with no gene match: 5.

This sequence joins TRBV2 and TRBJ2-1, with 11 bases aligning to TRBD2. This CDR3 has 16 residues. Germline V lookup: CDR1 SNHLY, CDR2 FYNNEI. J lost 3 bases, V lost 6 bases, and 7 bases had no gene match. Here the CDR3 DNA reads TGTGCCAGCAGAAAGGGGACTAGCGGAAACTACAATGAGCAGTTCTTC. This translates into CASRKGTSGNYNEQFF.

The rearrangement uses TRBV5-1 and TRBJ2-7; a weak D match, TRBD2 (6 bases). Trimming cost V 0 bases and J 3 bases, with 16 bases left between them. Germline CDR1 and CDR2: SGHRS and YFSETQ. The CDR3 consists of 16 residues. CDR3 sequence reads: CASSLAVGGEIYEQYF. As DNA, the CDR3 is TGCGCCAGCAGCTTGGCCGTGGGGGGAGAGATCTACGAGCAGTACTTC.

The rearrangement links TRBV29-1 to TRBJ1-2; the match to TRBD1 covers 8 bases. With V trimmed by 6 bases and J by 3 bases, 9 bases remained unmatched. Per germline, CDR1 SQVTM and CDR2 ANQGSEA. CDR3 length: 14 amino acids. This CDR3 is CSVERTGSDYGYTF. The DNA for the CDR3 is TGCAGCGTGGAGAGGACAGGGAGTGACTATGGCTACACCTTC.